The text below deals with one TCR beta chain. Its antigen is as yet unknown. The data belong to a study of PD-L1 blockade in urothelial cancer. For the study at large: The analyses of blood took place 3 weeks (second dose) and 6 weeks after treatment start. T cells were recovered from blood samples at a median of around 140,000.

This CDR3 spans 15 amino acids. Trimming took 0 bases from V and 5 from J, leaving 14 bases between them. Germline V gives CDR1 SGHKS, CDR2 YYEKEE (reference sequence). Time point indicated: pretreatment peripheral blood. Locally advanced or metastatic urothelial carcinoma was diagnosed in the patients. Only in-frame clones appear in the TCRdb table, and some are missing; sequencing was by immunoSEQ multiplex PCR. Among tens of thousands of clones listed, around 91% were seen once. Study findings and constraints: Patients with below-median pretreatment blood clonality survived longer.

The genes are TRBV5-5 and TRBJ1-2, with D possibly being TRBD1 (6 bases). The TCR originated in a man aged 60 to 69 with urothelial cancer. The sample here was PBMCs, taken around atezolizumab (anti-PD-L1) treatment. CDR3 sequence (DNA): TGTGCCAGCAGCTTGGGTTCAGGGGCACGGTATGGCTACACCTTC. Amino acids: CASSLGSGARYGYTF.